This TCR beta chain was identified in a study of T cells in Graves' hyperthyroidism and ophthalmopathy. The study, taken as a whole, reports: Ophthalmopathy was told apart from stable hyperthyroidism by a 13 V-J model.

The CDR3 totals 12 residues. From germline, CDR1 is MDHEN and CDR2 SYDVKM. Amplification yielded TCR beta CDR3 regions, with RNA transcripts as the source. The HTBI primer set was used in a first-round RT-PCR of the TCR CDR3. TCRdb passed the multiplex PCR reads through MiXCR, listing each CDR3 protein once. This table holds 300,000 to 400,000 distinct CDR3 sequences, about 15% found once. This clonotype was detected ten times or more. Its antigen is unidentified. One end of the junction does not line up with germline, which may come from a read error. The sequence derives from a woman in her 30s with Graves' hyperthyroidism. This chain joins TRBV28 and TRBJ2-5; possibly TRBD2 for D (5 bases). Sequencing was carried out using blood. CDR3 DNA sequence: TGTGGCAGCGGTCCAGGTCAAGAGACCCAGTACTTC. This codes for CGSGPGQETQYF.